This passage covers 23 T cell receptor beta chains from one sample sequenced in a study of STAT3 mutations in large granular lymphocyte leukemia. Measured with immunoSEQ multiplex PCR; TCRdb has only the in-frame clones, and not every one. The sample includes 7,000 to 8,000 clones, around 92% seen only once; the top ten take about half. These receptors have no identified antigens. Study results and limitations: Every T-LGLL patient had at least one immunodominant TCRbeta clonotype.

Sequences were obtained from peripheral blood mononuclear cells. The receptor set was obtained from a man between 45 and 60 years old with T-cell large granular lymphocyte leukemia. Some clones in this sample may be carry-over from other donors' samples.

The chain couples TRBV4-1 to TRBJ1-1; the D gene is possibly TRBD1 (5 bases). In germline, CDR1 is MGHRA, CDR2 YSYEKL. CDR3 length equals 14 residues. Trimming took off 2 bases at V and 5 bases at J, with 12 bases between the two ends. CDR3 DNA sequence: TGCGCCAGCAGCCAATTGGGGCACCGGACTGAAGCTTTCTTT. Amino acid sequence: CASSQLGHRTEAFF.

The chain links TRBV29-1 to TRBJ2-4; no clear D gene. The CDR3 is made up of 13 amino acids. The V gene lost 1 base and the J gene lost 1 base, with 5 bases spanning the gap. From germline, CDR1 is SQVTM and CDR2 ANQGSEA. The CDR3 region is CSVEGGAKNIQYF. The CDR3 DNA reads as TGCAGCGTTGAAGGCGGCGCCAAAAACATTCAGTACTTC.

The chain employs TRBV18 and TRBJ2-5; D not certain. Trimming left V 3 bases short and J 3 bases short, with 5 bases between. Germline values: CDR1 KGHSH, CDR2 LQKENI. The CDR3 consists of 12 residues. CDR3 bases: TGTGCCAGCTCACCGCTAAAAGAGACCCAGTACTTC. The encoded protein is CASSPLKETQYF. Full variable domain (rest looked up from reference TRBV18 and TRBJ2-5): NAGVMQNPRHLVRRRGQEARLRCSPMKGHSHVYWYRQLPEEGLKFMVYLQKENIIDESGMPKERFSAEFPKEGPSILRIQQVVRGDSAAYFCASSPLKETQYFGPGTRLLVL.

The chain is built from TRBV6-1 and TRBJ1-5; D is unresolved. Germline CDR1 and CDR2: MNHNS and SASEGT. Between the trimmed V and J ends, which lost 2 bases and 6 bases, there was a span of 8 bases. This CDR3 has 13 amino acids. The CDR3 region is CASSELEFQPQHF. The CDR3 nucleotides are TGTGCCAGCAGTGAACTAGAGTTTCAGCCCCAGCATTTT.

This clone was observed a single time. The V and J genes are TRBV7-9 and TRBJ1-2; D is uncertain. The CDR3 has 11 amino acids. V was trimmed by 3 bases and J by 7 bases, leaving 6 bases between them. The germline V gene has CDR1 SEHNR and CDR2 FQNEAQ (reference sequence). The CDR3 sequence: CASSLEGGYTF. CDR3 sequence (DNA): TGTGCCAGCAGCTTGGAAGGTGGCTACACCTTC.

This clone was observed once. The chain couples TRBV5-1 to TRBJ1-1; D remains unclear. Trimming stripped 3 bases from V and 10 bases from J, with 19 bases between. There are 14 residues in the CDR3. Germline CDR1 SGHRS, CDR2 YFSETQ. This CDR3 reads CASSSPPEQMGAFF. The CDR3, as DNA: TGCGCCAGCAGCTCTCCCCCTGAACAAATGGGAGCTTTCTTT. The variable domain in full, completed from reference TRBV5-1 and TRBJ1-1, reads KAGVTQTPRYLIKTRGQQVTLSCSPISGHRSVSWYQQTPGQGLQFLFEYFSETQRNKGNFPGRFSGRQFSNSRSEMNVSTLELGDSALYLCASSSPPEQMGAFFGQGTRLTVV.

The V and J genes are TRBV4-2 and TRBJ1-1, with a tentative D call TRBD1 (5 bases). The length of the CDR3 is 15 residues. Germline V gene data show CDR1 as LGHNA and CDR2 as YNFKEQ. Trimming removed 3 bases at V and 2 bases at J, with 13 bases between. The CDR3 DNA reads as TGTGCCAGCAGCCAGGATACAAGGGGAAACACTGAAGCTTTCTTT. It is translated as CASSQDTRGNTEAFF.

This clone was recorded only once. V gene TRBV19 combines with J gene TRBJ2-5; 9 bases agree with TRBD2. V was clipped by 0 bases and J by 5 bases; unmatched bases: 7. This CDR3 comprises 16 residues. Looked up from germline, CDR1 is LNHDA and CDR2 is SQIVND (reference sequence). The chain's CDR3 is CASSIDHAGGPETQYF. The CDR3 region has the DNA TGTGCCAGTAGTATAGATCATGCGGGAGGGCCGGAGACCCAGTACTTC.

DNA for the CDR3: TGTGCCAGCGGCCTTGGTTACCCAGATACGCAGTATTTT. Translating gives CASGLGYPDTQYF. The rearrangement links TRBV2 to TRBJ2-3; no clear D. The V end lost 8 bases, the J end lost 4 bases, and 13 bases lay between the germline ends. CDR3 size: 13 residues. The germline CDR1 and CDR2 sequences are SNHLY and FYNNEI.

The chain uses TRBV7-9 and TRBJ2-3; a weak D match, TRBD1 (5 bases). Germline-derived CDR1 and CDR2 are SEHNR and FQNEAQ (reference sequence). The length of the CDR3 is 13 residues. Trimming stripped 5 bases from V and 3 bases from J, with 9 bases between. The CDR3 coding sequence is TGTGCCAGCAGCCCGACAGCGACAGATACGCAGTATTTT. Protein: CASSPTATDTQYF.

This chain links TRBV5-4 with TRBJ2-2; D is possibly TRBD1 (6 bases). Trimming took off 1 base at V and 2 bases at J, with 9 bases between the two ends. The CDR3 has 15 residues. Germline CDR1 reads SGHNT; CDR2 reads YYREEE (reference sequence). The CDR3 DNA follows: TGTGCCAGCAGCTTGAACAGGGATAACACCGGGGAGCTGTTTTTT. This gives the protein CASSLNRDNTGELFF.

The chain links TRBV6-1 to TRBJ2-3; 9 bases agree with TRBD2. Losses at the gene ends were 3 bases for V and 4 bases for J; bases not matched to a gene: 5. The V gene's germline CDR1 is MNHNS and CDR2 SASEGT. This CDR3 spans 15 amino acids. DNA of the CDR3: TGTGCCAGCAGTGAGACTGCGGGGGGGCCAGATACGCAGTATTTT. It is translated as CASSETAGGPDTQYF.

The chain has TRBV2 and TRBJ2-3, with 9 bases identical to TRBD1. Germline CDR1 SNHLY, CDR2 FYNNEI. Trimming at V came to 6 bases and at J to 5 bases, leaving 6 bases not matched to a gene. The CDR3 spans 14 residues. CDR3: CASSPTGGRDTQYF. As DNA, the CDR3 is TGTGCCAGCAGCCCGACAGGGGGGAGAGATACGCAGTATTTT.

This rearrangement joins TRBV12-5 to TRBJ2-3, with D perhaps TRBD1 (7 bases). Trimming stripped 8 bases from V and 4 bases from J, with 10 bases between. Germline CDR1 reads LGHNT; CDR2 reads FRNRAP. The CDR3 runs to 12 residues. CDR3 in DNA: TGTGCTAGTTCAGGGGGGTCAGATACGCAGTATTTT. Amino acid sequence: CASSGGSDTQYF.

This chain connects TRBV5-1 to TRBJ2-3, with D perhaps matching TRBD1 (5 bases). The length of the CDR3 is 14 residues. Germline CDR1 reads SGHRS; CDR2 reads YFSETQ. V lost 4 bases, J lost 4 bases, and 13 bases lay in between. CDR3 nucleotides: TGCGCCAGCAGCACCGGAGCAGGGTCAGATACGCAGTATTTT. Residues: CASSTGAGSDTQYF.

V gene TRBV5-1 combines with J gene TRBJ2-6; 8 bases line up with TRBD1. Looked up from germline, CDR1 is SGHRS and CDR2 is YFSETQ. Trimming removed 0 bases from V and 2 bases from J; junction bases left unmatched: 7. CDR3 size: 18 residues. CDR3 bases: TGCGCCAGCAGCTTGGAAGGACAGGGCATTCCTGGGGCCAACGTCCTGACTTTC. Its translation: CASSLEGQGIPGANVLTF.

The CDR3 DNA reads as TGTGCCAGCAGTTTATCAATGGGACTAGCGGGGAGGGAGCAGTTCTTC. It is translated as CASSLSMGLAGREQFF. This chain uses TRBV27 with TRBJ2-1; 13 nucleotides agree with TRBD2. The CDR3 totals 16 residues. The V and J ends lost 0 bases and 10 bases, in that order; junction bases with no gene match: 6. The germline V gene encodes CDR1 MNHEY and CDR2 SMNVEV (reference sequence).

The chain recombines TRBV2 with TRBJ2-1, with a tentative D call TRBD1 (5 bases). V was clipped by 4 bases and J by 5 bases, with 12 bases between them. Germline V gene lookup returns CDR1 SNHLY and CDR2 FYNNEI. The CDR3 runs 14 residues. The CDR3 nucleotides are TGTGCCAGCAGTGGGGGCCGTAGGAACAATGAGCAGTTCTTC. Amino acids: CASSGGRRNNEQFF. Supplemented by reference TRBV2 and TRBJ2-1, the full variable domain reads EPEVTQTPSHQVTQMGQEVILRCVPISNHLYFYWYRQILGQKVEFLVSFYNNEISEKSEIFDDQFSVERPDGSNFTLKIRSTKLEDSAMYFCASSGGRRNNEQFFGPGTRLTVL.

The V and J genes are TRBV7-2 and TRBJ2-4; D uncertain. The germline V and J ends were trimmed by 1 base and 6 bases, with 10 bases remaining between them. CDR3 size: 14 residues. Per germline, CDR1 SGHTA and CDR2 FQGNSA. The CDR3 DNA follows: TGTGCCAGCAGCTTAGTGTTTCTGGCAAACATTCAGTACTTC. Translating gives CASSLVFLANIQYF.

This sequence joins TRBV27 and TRBJ1-5, with a possible D match to TRBD1 (5 bases). This CDR3 has 15 residues. Germline values: CDR1 MNHEY, CDR2 SMNVEV (reference sequence). Trimming took off 0 bases at V and 5 bases at J, with 11 bases between the two ends. CDR3 residues: CASSLSREAYQPQHF. The DNA for the CDR3 is TGTGCCAGCAGTTTATCCAGGGAAGCTTATCAGCCCCAGCATTTT.

The chain joins TRBV9 to TRBJ2-7; 8 positions agree with TRBD1. V was pared by 4 bases and J by 7 bases, with 13 bases of the junction left unmatched. The CDR3 is made up of 15 amino acids. The germline gives CDR1 SGDLS, CDR2 YYNGEE. CDR3 sequence: CASSTWDRRAYEQYF. The CDR3 DNA sequence: TGTGCCAGCAGCACTTGGGACAGGAGGGCGTATGAGCAGTACTTC.

This clone was observed once. This sequence joins TRBV10-2 and TRBJ1-1; 7 bases line up with TRBD1. Per the germline V gene, CDR1 is WSHSY and CDR2 is SAAADI. The V gene end was trimmed by 7 bases and the J gene end by 4 bases; junction bases not matched to a gene: 6. This CDR3 is built from 13 residues. DNA of the CDR3: TGCGCCAGCATCGGACAGGTAGGCACTGAAGCTTTCTTT. This gives the protein CASIGQVGTEAFF.

The J gene is TRBJ2-7, the V gene TRBV5-6; D remains ambiguous. This CDR3 is 12 amino acids long. Germline CDR1 is SGHDT and CDR2 is YYEEEE. Between the trimmed V and J ends, which lost 2 bases and 7 bases, there was a span of 10 bases. The CDR3 bases are TGTGCCAGCAGCTTCTACAGCGAAGAGCAGTACTTC. The encoded protein is CASSFYSEEQYF.